The subject of this entry is one TCR beta chain. These data originate in a study of CD8 T cells in Susac syndrome. TCR beta sequencing covered blood CD8+ and CD4+ T cells. CD8+ and CD4+ T cells were negatively isolated; TEMRA cells were FACS-enriched. The CDR3 is made up of 14 amino acids. J lost 4 bases, V lost 8 bases, and 9 bases had no gene match. The germline gives CDR1 LGHNT, CDR2 FRNRAP. An input of roughly 0.5 to 1 ug of RNA was subjected to reverse transcription using random hexamers. The immunoSEQ assay covered 54 Vbeta and 13 Jbeta segments for CDR3. MiXCR, applied by TCRdb to the immunoSEQ multiplex PCR reads, yields one record per CDR3 protein. The table shows 200,000 to 250,000 distinct CDR3 sequences, with about 94% occurring only once.

Sequenced material: CD4+ T cells from PBMCs. The sequence was obtained from a human donor with multiple sclerosis. This chain links TRBV12-5 with TRBJ1-1, with 8 positions matching TRBD1. CDR3 nucleotide sequence: TGTGCTAGTCGAACAGGGGGAGGGAGCACTGAAGCTTTCTTT. Translated, it gives CASRTGGGSTEAFF.